The 32 T cell receptor beta chains presented below share a single source sample, sequenced in a study of T cell responses to AZD1222 COVID-19 vaccine. Measured with immunoSEQ multiplex PCR; TCRdb has only the in-frame clones, and not every one. The table has 100,000 or so clones, about 89% seen once. Sequencing used peripheral blood, obtained on day 0 of AZD1222 vaccination. The receptors come from an adult in good health.

This clone was picked up one time. V usage is TRBV19 and J usage is TRBJ1-1; D ambiguous. This CDR3 comprises 14 residues. Trimming stripped 6 bases from V and 0 bases from J, with 11 bases between. CDR1 and CDR2 from the germline V gene are LNHDA and SQIVND (reference sequence). The CDR3 loop reads CASRPRGMNTEAFF. CDR3 DNA: TGTGCCAGTAGACCCCGCGGTATGAACACTGAAGCTTTCTTT.

V and J are TRBV2 and TRBJ1-6; 9 bases align to TRBD1. Germline CDR1 SNHLY, CDR2 FYNNEI. The V and J ends lost 10 bases and 9 bases, in that order; junction bases with no gene match: 13. The CDR3 has 15 residues. CDR3 residues: CAITIGDRVFSPLHF. In nucleotides, the CDR3 is TGTGCCATCACCATTGGGGACAGGGTTTTTTCACCCCTCCACTTT.

This clone has only a few counts. The J gene is TRBJ1-5, the V gene TRBV7-9, with 7 bases fitting TRBD1. V shed 5 bases and J 5 bases; nucleotides not matched to a gene: 9. Per the germline V gene, CDR1 is SEHNR and CDR2 is FQNEAQ (reference sequence). The CDR3 is made up of 15 amino acids. The CDR3 bases are TGTGCCAGCAGCCCAACAGGGGCTGGGGATCAGCCCCAGCATTTT. Residues: CASSPTGAGDQPQHF.

The J gene is TRBJ1-5, the V gene TRBV6-6; D gene uncertain. V lost 4 bases and J lost 0, with 10 bases in between. Germline V lookup: CDR1 MNHNY, CDR2 SVGAGI (reference sequence). The CDR3 runs 15 residues. CDR3 in DNA: TGTGCCAGCAGTTTAAAGGGCGTTAGCAATCAGCCCCAGCATTTT. Protein sequence: CASSLKGVSNQPQHF.

The chain joins TRBV6-5 to TRBJ2-7, with D perhaps TRBD1 or TRBD2 (5 bases each). The CDR3 totals 16 residues. V dropped 4 bases and J dropped 3 bases, with 19 bases sitting between them. Germline loops: CDR1 MNHEY, CDR2 SVGAGI. This chain's CDR3 is CASSSNRGVKIYEQYF. The CDR3 bases are TGTGCCAGCAGTTCCAACCGGGGCGTTAAAATCTACGAGCAGTACTTC.

This clone was observed a single time. The chain uses TRBV7-8 and TRBJ2-1, with 11 bases matching TRBD2. The CDR3 has 18 amino acids. The germline V gene has CDR1 SGHVS and CDR2 FQNEAQ. Trimming took 2 bases from V and 5 from J; bases not matched to a gene: 11. The CDR3 loop reads CASSLPLAGGRINNEQFF. CDR3 DNA sequence: TGTGCCAGCAGCTTACCGCTAGCGGGGGGCCGGATTAACAATGAGCAGTTCTTC.

The V and J genes are TRBV9 and TRBJ1-3; maybe TRBD1 (5 bases). Germline loops: CDR1 SGDLS, CDR2 YYNGEE. The CDR3 totals 15 residues. Trimming cost V 0 bases and J 2 bases, with 9 bases left between them. CDR3 protein: CASSVEGLTGNTIYF. The CDR3 DNA reads as TGTGCCAGCAGCGTAGAGGGACTTACTGGAAACACCATATATTTT. Using reference TRBV9 and TRBJ1-3 for the parts outside the CDR3, the full variable domain is DSGVTQTPKHLITATGQRVTLRCSPRSGDLSVYWYQQSLDQGLQFLIQYYNGEERAKGNILERFSAQQFPDLHSELNLSSLELGDSALYFCASSVEGLTGNTIYFGEGSWLTVV.

This clone was found a few times. The gene calls are TRBV3-1 (or the pseudogene TRBV3-2) and TRBJ1-2, with 8 bases identical to TRBD1. This CDR3 contains 15 residues. J gave up 1 base and V 4 bases, and 5 bases lay outside the gene matches. The V gene's germline CDR1 is LGHDT and CDR2 YNNKEL (reference sequence). The CDR3 protein is CASSLWTGSNYGYTF. CDR3 DNA sequence: TGTGCCAGCAGCCTATGGACAGGGAGTAACTATGGCTACACCTTC.

V usage is TRBV5-8 and J usage is TRBJ2-1, with D hard to call. The CDR3 extends over 12 amino acids. Germline CDR1 reads SGHTS; CDR2 reads YDEGEE. V was pared by 2 bases and J by 9 bases, with 9 bases between. DNA of the CDR3: TGTGCCAGCAGCTTAGTAAGAGCTGAGCAGTTCTTC. Its protein is CASSLVRAEQFF.

The J gene is TRBJ1-1, the V gene TRBV19; unclear D gene. The V end was cut by 7 bases, the J end by 3 bases, with 6 bases between. The germline CDR1 and CDR2 sequences are LNHDA and SQIVND (reference sequence). This CDR3 comprises 11 residues. The DNA for the CDR3 is TGTGCCAGTAACCAGGACACTGAAGCTTTCTTT. The encoded protein is CASNQDTEAFF.

V is TRBV10-3 and J is TRBJ2-3, with D perhaps matching TRBD1 (5 bases). The CDR3 spans 15 residues. V lost 3 bases and J 3 bases, leaving 13 bases between the germline ends. From germline, CDR1 is ENHRY and CDR2 SYGVKD. CDR3 bases: TGTGCCATCAGTGACGCCAGAACAGGAACAGATACGCAGTATTTT. It translates to CAISDARTGTDTQYF.

The chain combines TRBV7-2 with TRBJ1-5, with TRBD1 matching 7 bases. Germline V gene data show CDR1 as SGHTA and CDR2 as FQGNSA. The ends lost 3 bases at V and 6 bases at J; junction bases unmatched: 11. This CDR3 comprises 16 residues. The DNA of the CDR3 is TGTGCCAGCAGCTTTGGGGAGGGGGCAAGGGCTCAGCCCCAGCATTTT. Amino acid sequence: CASSFGEGARAQPQHF.

The chain is built from TRBV6-1 and TRBJ2-7; D unclear. Germline CDR1 MNHNS, CDR2 SASEGT. CDR3 length: 13 residues. V was cut by 1 base and J by 9 bases, with 13 bases left in between. The DNA of the CDR3 is TGTGCCAGCAGTGAAGAAGGTTGGTTTCTGCAGTACTTC. Protein: CASSEEGWFLQYF.

There are a few counts of this clone. CDR3 nucleotides: TGTGCCACCAGCAGAGATCGGCCGGGGGCACGGGGAAGTGAAAAACTGTTTTTT. It codes for CATSRDRPGARGSEKLFF. The V and J genes are TRBV15 and TRBJ1-4; weak D call: TRBD1 (6 bases). V was clipped by 0 bases and J by 7 bases, with 21 bases between them. The germline V gene encodes CDR1 LNHNV and CDR2 YYDKDF (reference sequence). The CDR3 is 18 residues long.

This sequence joins TRBV5-1 and TRBJ2-1, with D perhaps assigned TRBD1 or TRBD2 (5 bases each). Germline V gene data show CDR1 as SGHRS and CDR2 as YFSETQ. The CDR3 totals 15 residues. V lost 3 bases and J lost 3, with 13 bases in between. CDR3 residues: CASSSDDSGYNEQFF. CDR3 bases: TGCGCCAGCAGCTCTGACGACAGCGGCTACAATGAGCAGTTCTTC. The full variable domain, with the rest looked up from reference TRBV5-1 and TRBJ2-1, is KAGVTQTPRYLIKTRGQQVTLSCSPISGHRSVSWYQQTPGQGLQFLFEYFSETQRNKGNFPGRFSGRQFSNSRSEMNVSTLELGDSALYLCASSSDDSGYNEQFFGPGTRLTVL.

This chain joins TRBV10-3 and TRBJ1-2; D remains unclear. The germline V and J ends were trimmed by 3 bases and 3 bases, with 20 bases remaining between them. The CDR3 extends over 17 amino acids. CDR1 and CDR2 from the germline V gene are ENHRY and SYGVKD. The CDR3 region has the DNA TGTGCCATCAGTGAACGGGCCAACCCCGACCTATACTATGGCTACACCTTC. Translated: CAISERANPDLYYGYTF.

Only one count was recorded for this clone. J is TRBJ2-3 and V is TRBV7-2, with D unclear. The CDR3 has 15 amino acids. Germline CDR1 reads SGHTA; CDR2 reads FQGNSA. V gave up 0 bases and J gave up 2 bases, with 9 bases separating them. This CDR3 reads CASSLAYPPTDTQYF. CDR3 DNA sequence: TGTGCCAGCAGCTTAGCCTATCCCCCCACAGATACGCAGTATTTT.

This rearrangement joins TRBV28 to TRBJ1-4; D is unresolved. The CDR3 has 14 amino acids. From germline, CDR1 is MDHEN and CDR2 SYDVKM. V lost 4 bases to trimming and J lost 8 bases, with 14 bases between them. The CDR3 sequence: CASSSVFREEKLFF. Written as DNA, the CDR3 is TGTGCCAGCAGTTCAGTCTTTAGGGAAGAAAAACTGTTTTTT.

The V call is TRBV14, the J call TRBJ2-4, with a weak D call TRBD1 (5 bases). V was clipped by 2 bases and J by 9 bases, with 8 bases between them. The germline CDR1 and CDR2 sequences are SGHDN and FVKESK. This CDR3 contains 12 residues. The CDR3 region is CASSQNRIIQYF. In DNA form, the CDR3 reads TGTGCCAGCAGCCAAAACAGGATCATTCAGTACTTC.

The chain uses TRBV15 and TRBJ2-7; TRBD1 might be the D (6 bases). Between the trimmed V and J ends, which lost 5 bases and 0 bases, there was a span of 23 bases. Germline CDR1 and CDR2: LNHNV and YYDKDF (reference sequence). The CDR3 totals 18 residues. This chain's CDR3 is CATSAKPRGFFFSYEQYF. Here the CDR3 DNA reads TGTGCCACCAGCGCAAAACCAAGGGGGTTCTTTTTCTCCTACGAGCAGTACTTC.

The rearrangement joins TRBV6-2 or TRBV6-3 to TRBJ1-5; 8 bases match TRBD1. Germline V gives CDR1 MNHEY, CDR2 SVGEGT. The CDR3 extends over 18 amino acids. V shed 5 bases, J shed 2 bases, and the junction held 14 bases outside the gene matches. CDR3 loop: CASSRPGQGKVGNQPQHF. DNA of the CDR3: TGTGCCAGCAGTCGGCCCGGACAGGGAAAGGTGGGCAATCAGCCCCAGCATTTT.

Only one count was recorded for this clone. The V call is TRBV6-5, the J call TRBJ2-7; perhaps D is TRBD1 or TRBD2 (6 bases each). Deletions cut 4 bases from V and 5 bases from J, with 12 bases between. The CDR3 is made up of 13 amino acids. Germline V lookup: CDR1 MNHEY, CDR2 SVGAGI. CDR3 DNA: TGTGCCAGCAGTTTATGGGGGGCCAACGAGCAGTACTTC. Translation gives CASSLWGANEQYF.

This chain joins TRBV10-3 and TRBJ1-2; D is perhaps TRBD1 (6 bases). V was clipped by 11 bases and J by 2 bases, with 18 bases between them. This CDR3 has 14 residues. Germline loops: CDR1 ENHRY, CDR2 SYGVKD. The CDR3 reads CASEPGGANYGYTF. The DNA of the CDR3 is TGTGCCTCGGAGCCGGGGGGCGCGAACTATGGCTACACCTTC.

This sequence joins TRBV28 and TRBJ1-2; 8 bases fit TRBD1. Germline V CDR1 and CDR2: MDHEN, SYDVKM. J was trimmed by 5 bases and V by 1 base; bases with no gene match: 3. CDR3 length: 14 residues. The CDR3 nucleotides read TGTGCCAGCAGTTTATATACAGGGGGTTATGGCTACACCTTC. Amino acid sequence: CASSLYTGGYGYTF.

The rearrangement joins TRBV7-9 to TRBJ2-4, with 7 nucleotides matching TRBD2. Losses at the gene ends were 5 bases for V and 6 bases for J; bases not matched to a gene: 10. Germline CDR1 and CDR2: SEHNR and FQNEAQ (reference sequence). The CDR3 covers 15 residues. Written as DNA, the CDR3 is TGTGCCAGCAGCGCGAGCGGGGTAGGTGGAAACATTCAGTACTTC. Its protein is CASSASGVGGNIQYF.

The rearrangement uses TRBV7-9 and TRBJ2-7; unclear D gene. V lost 10 bases, J lost 1 base, and 11 bases lay in between. This CDR3 contains 12 residues. Germline-derived CDR1 and CDR2 are SEHNR and FQNEAQ (reference sequence). CDR3 in DNA: TGTGCCACGACTCGGCAATCCTACGAGCAGTACTTC. Translating it yields CATTRQSYEQYF.

The V gene is TRBV7-2, the J gene TRBJ2-5; weak D call: TRBD1 (7 bases). Trimming shortened V by 5 bases and J by 0 bases, and 13 bases separated the two germline ends. This CDR3 spans 15 amino acids. Germline assignment: CDR1 SGHTA and CDR2 FQGNSA. The CDR3 nucleotides are TGTGCCAGCAGCCCGGGGGACAGCTACCAAGAGACCCAGTACTTC. It codes for CASSPGDSYQETQYF.

The V call is TRBV7-6, the J call TRBJ2-6; TRBD1 aligns across 7 bases. Germline V gives CDR1 SGHVS, CDR2 FNYEAQ. V was pared by 4 bases and J by 4 bases, with 10 bases of the junction left unmatched. The CDR3 is 17 amino acids. CDR3 DNA: TGTGCCAGCAGCTCCTTAGTAGGGGGCTTGGGGGCCAACGTCCTGACTTTC. Encoded protein: CASSSLVGGLGANVLTF. The variable domain in full, completed from reference TRBV7-6 and TRBJ2-6, reads GAGVSQSPRYKVTKRGQDVALRCDPISGHVSLYWYRQALGQGPEFLTYFNYEAQQDKSGLPNDRFSAERPEGSISTLTIQRTEQRDSAMYRCASSSLVGGLGANVLTFGAGSRLTVL.

The V call is TRBV5-1, the J call TRBJ2-5; TRBD2 matches at 10 bases. Germline V gene lookup returns CDR1 SGHRS and CDR2 YFSETQ. This CDR3 comprises 17 residues. V shed 4 bases, J shed 5 bases, and the junction held 14 bases outside the gene matches. The CDR3 loop is CASSRAGTSASGETQYF. The CDR3 region has the DNA TGCGCCAGCAGCCGGGCCGGGACTAGCGCTTCTGGGGAGACCCAGTACTTC.

The V and J genes are TRBV5-1 and TRBJ1-1; a possible D gene is TRBD1 (6 bases). The V end lost 3 bases, the J end lost 5 bases, and 11 bases lay between the germline ends. The CDR3 is made up of 13 amino acids. The V gene's germline CDR1 is SGHRS and CDR2 YFSETQ. The CDR3 sequence is CASSSTGLTEAFF. CDR3 DNA: TGCGCCAGCAGCTCCACAGGGTTGACTGAAGCTTTCTTT.

V gene TRBV30 combines with J gene TRBJ2-7, with D possibly TRBD1 on 5 matching bases. V was pared by 5 bases and J by 2 bases, with 10 bases between. This CDR3 contains 12 residues. CDR1 is GTSNPN and CDR2 is SVGIG in the germline V gene (reference sequence). The CDR3, as DNA: TGTGCCTGGGCAGACAGTCCCTACGAGCAGTACTTC. It codes for CAWADSPYEQYF.

This clone came up a few times. The chain employs TRBV19 and TRBJ1-1, with D possibly being TRBD1 (5 bases). The CDR3 has 15 amino acids. Germline V gene data show CDR1 as LNHDA and CDR2 as SQIVND (reference sequence). Trimming left V 6 bases short and J 5 bases short, with 19 bases between. The CDR3 reads CASRPPPGEETEAFF. In DNA form, the CDR3 reads TGTGCCAGTAGACCCCCCCCGGGGGAGGAAACTGAAGCTTTCTTT.